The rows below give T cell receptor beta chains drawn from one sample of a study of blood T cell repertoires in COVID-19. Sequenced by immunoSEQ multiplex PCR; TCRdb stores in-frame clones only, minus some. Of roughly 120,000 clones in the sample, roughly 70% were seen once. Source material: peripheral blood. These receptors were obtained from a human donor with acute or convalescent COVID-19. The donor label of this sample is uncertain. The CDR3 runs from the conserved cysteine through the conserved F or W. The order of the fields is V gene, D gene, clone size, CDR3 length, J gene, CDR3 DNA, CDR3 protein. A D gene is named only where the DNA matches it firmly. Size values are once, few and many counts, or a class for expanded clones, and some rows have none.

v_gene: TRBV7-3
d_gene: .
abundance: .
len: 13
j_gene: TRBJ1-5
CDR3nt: TGTGCCAGCAGCTTAACGGCCGATCAGCCCCAGCATTTT
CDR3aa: CASSLTADQPQHF

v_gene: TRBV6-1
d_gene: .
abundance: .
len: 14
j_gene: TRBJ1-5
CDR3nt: TGTGCCAGCAGTGAGGGCAGACAGAATCAGCCCCAGCATTTT
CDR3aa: CASSEGRQNQPQHF

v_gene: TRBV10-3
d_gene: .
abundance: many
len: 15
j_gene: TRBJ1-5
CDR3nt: TGTGCCATCAGTGAGGGGGCCGGTAGCAATCAGCCCCAGCATTTT
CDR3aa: CAISEGAGSNQPQHF

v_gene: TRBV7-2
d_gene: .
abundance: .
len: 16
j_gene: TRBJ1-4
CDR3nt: TGTGCCAGCAGCTTAGGCCACAGGGTATCGGGTGAAAAACTGTTTTTT
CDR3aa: CASSLGHRVSGEKLFF

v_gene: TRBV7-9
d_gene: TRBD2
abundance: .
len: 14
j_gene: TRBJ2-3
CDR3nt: TGTGCCAGCAGCCCCCTAGCGGGTACAGATACGCAGTATTTT
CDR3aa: CASSPLAGTDTQYF

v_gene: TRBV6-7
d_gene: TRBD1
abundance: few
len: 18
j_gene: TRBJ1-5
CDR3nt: TGTGCCAGCGGACGAAACGGGACAGGGGGCGATGGCAATCAGCCCCAGCATTTT
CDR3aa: CASGRNGTGGDGNQPQHF

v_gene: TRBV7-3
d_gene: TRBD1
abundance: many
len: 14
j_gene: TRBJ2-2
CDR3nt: TGTGCCAGCAGCCCCGACAGGGGCACCGGGGAGCTGTTTTTT
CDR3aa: CASSPDRGTGELFF

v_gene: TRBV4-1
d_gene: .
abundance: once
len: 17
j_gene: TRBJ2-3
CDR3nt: TGCGCCAGCAGCCAAGATTCGTTGGGGGCCCCCCCCGATACGCAGTATTTT
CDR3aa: CASSQDSLGAPPDTQYF

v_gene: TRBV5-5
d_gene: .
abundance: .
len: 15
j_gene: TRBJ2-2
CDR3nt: TGTGCCAGCAGCTTGGTCGGGGGAGACACCGGGGAGCTGTTTTTT
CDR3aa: CASSLVGGDTGELFF

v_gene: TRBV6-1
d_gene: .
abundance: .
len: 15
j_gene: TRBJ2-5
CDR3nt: TGTGCCAGCAGTGACACCGGGGGTGGGGGGGAGACCCAGTACTTC
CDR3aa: CASSDTGGGGETQYF

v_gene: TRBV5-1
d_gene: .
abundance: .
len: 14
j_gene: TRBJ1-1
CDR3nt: TGCGCCAGCAGCTTGGAACTTCTGAACACTGAAGCTTTCTTT
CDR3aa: CASSLELLNTEAFF

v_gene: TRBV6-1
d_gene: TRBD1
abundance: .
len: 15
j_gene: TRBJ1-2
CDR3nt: TGTGCCAGCAGTGAAGCGGGGGCCAGGGGGCGAGGCTACACCTTC
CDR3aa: CASSEAGARGRGYTF

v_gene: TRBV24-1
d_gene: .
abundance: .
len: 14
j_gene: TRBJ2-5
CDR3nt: TGTGCCACCAGTGATTCAACAGGGTGGGAGACCCAGTACTTC
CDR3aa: CATSDSTGWETQYF

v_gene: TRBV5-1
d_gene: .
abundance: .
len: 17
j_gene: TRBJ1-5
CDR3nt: TGCGCCAGCAGCTTGGCCGAGAGGACACCTAGCAATCAGCCCCAGCATTTT
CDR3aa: CASSLAERTPSNQPQHF

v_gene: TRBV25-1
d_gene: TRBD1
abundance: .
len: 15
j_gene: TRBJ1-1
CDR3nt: TGTGCCAGCAGTGCGTCCGCAGGGGGAAACACTGAAGCTTTCTTT
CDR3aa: CASSASAGGNTEAFF

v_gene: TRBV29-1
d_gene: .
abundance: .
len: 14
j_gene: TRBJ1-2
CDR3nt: TGCAGCGCCTCGTTCTTGGCCTCTGGCTATGGCTACACCTTC
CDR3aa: CSASFLASGYGYTF

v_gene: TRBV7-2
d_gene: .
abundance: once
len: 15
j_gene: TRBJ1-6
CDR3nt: TGTGCCAGCATCTGGGGGGGGGCCACTGGTTCACCCCTCCACTTT
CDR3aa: CASIWGGATGSPLHF

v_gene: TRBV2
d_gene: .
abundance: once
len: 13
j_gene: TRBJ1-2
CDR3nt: TGTGCCAGCAGTGTTGGACAGAACTATGGCTACACCTTC
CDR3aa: CASSVGQNYGYTF

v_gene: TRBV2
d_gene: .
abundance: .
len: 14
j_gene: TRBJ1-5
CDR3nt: TGTGCCAGCAGTGAATGGCAGGTGGATCAGCCCCAGCATTTT
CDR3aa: CASSEWQVDQPQHF

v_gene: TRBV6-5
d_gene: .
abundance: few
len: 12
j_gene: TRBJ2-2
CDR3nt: TGTGCCAGCAGGCCCGAGGCCGGGGAGCTGTTTTTT
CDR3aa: CASRPEAGELFF

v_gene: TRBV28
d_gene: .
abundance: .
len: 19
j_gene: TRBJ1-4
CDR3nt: TGTGCCAGCAGTTTTCACGGACAGTGGCGCTCCACGACTAATGAAAAACTGTTTTTT
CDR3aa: CASSFHGQWRSTTNEKLFF

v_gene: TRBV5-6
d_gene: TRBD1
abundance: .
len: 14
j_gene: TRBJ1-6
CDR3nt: TGTGCCAGCAGCCGGGACAGGGTAAATTCACCCCTCCACTTT
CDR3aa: CASSRDRVNSPLHF

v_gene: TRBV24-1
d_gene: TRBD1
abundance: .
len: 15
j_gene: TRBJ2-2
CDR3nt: TGTGCCACCAGTGGAGCCGGGACAGGGACCGGGGAGCTGTTTTTT
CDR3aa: CATSGAGTGTGELFF

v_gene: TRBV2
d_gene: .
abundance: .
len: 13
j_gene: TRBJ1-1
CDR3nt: TGTGCCAGCAGTGGACAGGCCAACACTGAAGCTTTCTTT
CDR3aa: CASSGQANTEAFF

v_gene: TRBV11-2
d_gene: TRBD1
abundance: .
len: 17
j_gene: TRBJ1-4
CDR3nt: TGTGCCAGCAGCCCGGGGGACAGGGGGTTGTCTAATGAAAAACTGTTTTTT
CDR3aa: CASSPGDRGLSNEKLFF

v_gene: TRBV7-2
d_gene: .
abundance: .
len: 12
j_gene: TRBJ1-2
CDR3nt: TGTGCCAGCAGCACCCACAGCTATGGCTACACCTTC
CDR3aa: CASSTHSYGYTF

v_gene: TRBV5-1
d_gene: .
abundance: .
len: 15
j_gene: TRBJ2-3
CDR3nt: TGCGCCAGCAGCTTGTGGGGGCGCCCCACAGATACGCAGTATTTT
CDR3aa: CASSLWGRPTDTQYF

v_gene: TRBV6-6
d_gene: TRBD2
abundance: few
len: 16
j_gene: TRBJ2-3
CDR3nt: TGTGCCAGCAGTTCCTCCTTAGGGAGGGGAGGAGATACGCAGTATTTT
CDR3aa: CASSSSLGRGGDTQYF